This section outlines one TCR beta chain sequence together with its context. In its sample, this clone was seen a few times. No antigen is known for it. Qualities for individual bases were not recorded, and no much larger clone is one base off. The cohort comprised fewer than 700 healthy bone marrow donors. At the time of sampling, every cohort member was nominally healthy, though immune exposures that went unrecorded were likely present. The donor tested CMV seropositive and was one of the 289 seropositive cohort members. Every donor gave a peripheral blood sample, and the peripheral blood mononuclear cells from that sample were used for TCR beta sequencing. The Qiagen DNeasy Blood Extraction Kit was used to extract genomic DNA from the blood cell samples. These data originate in a study of cytomegalovirus exposure and HLA in healthy donors (dated by TCRdb to 2017 to 2019). Study-wide context: An earlier analysis of a few hundred of the donors reported 250 to 300 Gb of sequence data and 95 million to 140 million unique TCR beta sequences obtained from approximately 180 million T cells. Roughly 320 gigabases of sequencing data and around 80 million unique TCR sequences made up an early release that covered nearly 650 HLA-typed donors. The genetic ancestry cluster associated with self-reported Caucasian donors included 81% of the roughly 360 genotyped donors. The study aimed to test whether signatures of past pathogen exposure could be identified by cataloging public T cell receptors. The study used immunosequencing to profile the T cell repertoires of approximately 690 subjects and linked those repertoires to cytomegalovirus serostatus. In addition to the first cohort of approximately 650 subjects, a separate validation cohort of approximately 130 different subjects was used. The study combined high-throughput TCR immunosequencing, statistical association of individual TCRs with disease status, and machine learning to predict cytomegalovirus infection status. In a later analysis, previously published TCR beta repertoires from 550 to 700 donors were re-analyzed and high-resolution HLA genotyping was added so that TCR occurrence patterns could be studied. Rather than drawing on any new phenotypic data, the later analysis identified candidate immune exposures from TCR beta sequences and the way those sequences occurred across donors. To decide whether each TCR beta V gene segment behaved as functional or pseudogenic, an earlier analysis of some 570 of the donors relied on high-throughput TCR beta sequencing. Donor age, sex, ethnicity and CMV serostatus were compiled together with the repertoire data. A later genetic analysis took genome-wide SNP genotypes for about three fifths of the roughly 670 donors and used that subset as a discovery cohort. Every repertoire in the discovery cohort had been generated on one and the same sequencing platform. HLA typing covered class I and class II loci at four-digit resolution. Typing coverage varied by locus: roughly 629-640 donors for A, B, C, DRB1 and DQB1; roughly 560 for DQA1; approximately 570 for DPA1; approximately 450 for DPB1. Several DR-DQ haplotypes were handled as single units for association and clustering because linkage in the cohort was strong. On average, around 200,000 unique TCR beta nucleotide sequences were sequenced per donor among several hundred genotyped donors of the cohort, with around 19% of those sequences being non-productive. General findings and caveats noted by the study authors: A further reported finding was that TCR beta sequences accurately predicted the HLA-A and HLA-B alleles for most subjects in the first cohort. For the cohort, immune exposure information was limited to CMV serostatus. Only TCR beta chains were sequenced in this cohort, and the absence of alpha or paired-chain data limited detectable features. Several of the top co-occurrence clusters appeared to be linked to parvovirus B19, influenza, CMV and Epstein-Barr virus, according to a later analysis. The classifier was reported to diagnose cytomegalovirus status with high specificity and sensitivity in both the original and validation cohorts. In an earlier analysis of 587 of the donors, most TCR beta V segments appeared in productive rearrangements about 87% or about 30% of the time, broadly matching IMGT annotations. According to the authors, the approach could potentially be generalized to other disease states and immunological phenotypes. Specific HLA alleles were associated with 15,000 to 20,000 TCR beta sequences at a false discovery rate of 0.05 in a later analysis. A later genetic analysis reported fewer N-insertions in productive TCRs among donors in an Asian-associated ancestry cluster than the roughly 720-donor mean. A later analysis found that TCR association rates varied across HLA loci, with DRB1 alleles showing the most associated TCRs and HLA-C alleles the fewest. The earlier analysis of almost 600 of the donors excluded seventeen rarely observed V segments, including chromosome 9 orphons, because counts were too low. When HLA alleles, especially DR and DQ, strongly co-occurred, attributing TCR associations to individual alleles was difficult. The study listed 164 TCR beta chains as associated with cytomegalovirus. An association between a missense DCLRE1C variant and V-gene and J-gene trimming of TCR beta chains was found in a later genetic analysis and replicated in an independent cohort. HLA typing was unavailable for some donors at each locus, so association tests used only the typed subset. Correlated functional status among segregating V segments might be attributable to linkage disequilibrium, but an unknown experimental factor could not be ruled out. The 87-base-pair reads could not distinguish some IMGT-functional V segments, including TRBV6-2 and TRBV6-3, so those segments were excluded. Most TCR sequences were seen in very few donors, while some public TCRs were found in many individuals. A later analysis found that most CMV-associated TCR beta chains appeared HLA-restricted, with HLA associations seemingly driven largely by CMV exposure. A few of the identified cytomegalovirus-associated TCR beta chains were confirmed in vitro to be specific for cytomegalovirus antigens. In a later analysis, HLA-associated TCR beta chains were found to be more clonally expanded and to have lower generation probabilities than equally common non-associated chains. The presence/absence analyses assumed that sequencing depth was roughly uniform across donors, and that assumption may not be true. A cluster of highly shared sequence variants was judged likely to be a technical artifact of the sequencing pipeline.

The library relied on the immunoSEQ multiplex PCR assay. A mixture of 60 forward primers for TCR Vbeta segments and 13 reverse primers for TCR Jbeta segments was used in the multiplex PCR. The CDR3 region of rearranged TCR beta genes was amplified from genomic DNA with a multiplex PCR assay. The amplified TCR beta libraries were sequenced on the Illumina HiSeq System as 87-base-pair reads. The study's processing was this. A later analysis tallied around 87 million unique TCR beta chains across the 666 repertoires, and some 10 million of those chains were shared by two or more donors. Raw reads were error-corrected and collapsed into unique sequences with a nearest-neighbor algorithm that merged closely related sequences to remove PCR and sequencing errors. To assign V, D and J gene segments, CDR3 sequences were aligned to IMGT reference sequences. Each retained sequence needed at least a six-nucleotide match to both a V gene segment and a J gene segment. Rearrangements were classified as productive when the CDR3 lacked stop codons and remained in frame with V and J, and all other rearrangements were classified as non-productive. Following IMGT convention, CDR3 was defined as the stretch from the second conserved V-encoded cysteine up to the conserved J-encoded phenylalanine. Sequences without an unambiguous match to a single V gene segment were excluded from the earlier analysis of 450 to 650 of the donors. In an earlier analysis of several hundred of the donors, a V segment was called functional when productive rearrangements were above 56.7%, and segregating when the standard deviation between donors exceeded 5%. A statistical classification framework was built for diagnosing cytomegalovirus status from the catalog of TCR beta chain sequences. In a later analysis, V and J genes were assigned by comparing TCR nucleotide sequences against IMGT/GENE-DB human TR gene sequences. The TCRdist pipeline was used in a later analysis to assign CDR3 sequences and most-parsimonious VDJ recombination scenarios. In a later analysis, each TCR beta chain was defined by its CDR3 amino acid sequence together with its V-gene family, and reads without a unique V-gene family were excluded. In a later analysis, 500 to 650 highly shared, low-generation-probability nucleotide sequences were removed to address suspected cross-contamination and a sequencing artifact. In a later analysis, a clonal expansion index was calculated for each public chain from normalized within-repertoire ranks of inferred template counts. A later analysis computed generation probabilities with a VDJ recombination model fitted to out-of-frame rearrangements, and checked the results against IGoR. Hypergeometric tests were used in a later analysis to score TCR-TCR, TCR-HLA and TCR-CMV co-occurrence, with a repertoire-size bias correction applied to the TCR pairs. In a later analysis, false discovery rates were estimated by permuting HLA or CMV assignments 20 times. In a later analysis, co-occurring TCRs were grouped using DBSCAN, and TCRdist sequence similarity was added for clustering within HLA-allele-positive subsets. Repertoires with fewer than 30,000 or more than 120,000 public chains, plus five repertoires with anomalous nucleotide sharing, were excluded from co-occurrence clustering. TCRdb took over this immuneACCESS table, retaining in-frame rearrangements with V and J assigned. Such tables are incomplete; in checked studies, under half of the missing clones stem from an unresolved V gene, and the remainder is unexplained. V and J calls and clone size are as listed in that table; D and trimming were resolved from the DNA. Here the sample has tens of thousands of clones; over 9% occur a single time. Approximately 25% of the sample is held by the ten biggest clonotypes.

The germline V gene specifies MNHNS as CDR1 and SASEGT as CDR2. Germline trimming: 6 bases from V, 5 bases from J; junction bases outside gene matches: 8. The CDR3 has 15 amino acids, counting the end cysteine and phenylalanine. Just the 45-base CDR3 DNA is kept, in frame starting at base 1. The rearrangement combines TRBV6-1 with TRBJ2-4; TRBD1 lines up with 9 middle nucleotides. Material: PBMCs. The receptor comes from a man aged 60 to 75 in good health and CMV-seropositive. The CDR3 reads as follows: CASRPGQGTENIQYF. DNA sequence: TGTGCCAGCAGGCCGGGACAGGGTACGGAAAACATTCAGTACTTC.